This TCR beta chain appears in the sequencing data of a study of T cells after yellow fever vaccination. For the study at large: Libraries from low-cell-number fractions were prepared with the SMART-Seq v4 Ultra Low Input RNA kit.

Details on this clonotype: The target antigen is unknown.

General study points: Boosting was followed by the reappearance of most primary-vaccination clones (just under 98% CD4, about 89% CD8). Within FACS-sorted repertoires, abundant clonotypes contaminating from the bulk population could be present. A weaker secondary response peaked on day 5, the primary on day 15.

With 5 bases removed from V and 4 bases from J, the gap between germline ends came to 17 bases. CDR1 and CDR2 from the germline V gene are SGHAT and FQNNGV. This CDR3 has 16 residues. MiXCR, run by TCRdb on the 5' RACE reads, gives a single entry per CDR3 protein. The table lists roughly 520,000 distinct CDR3 sequences, about a fifth of them singletons. This chain links TRBV11-2 with TRBJ1-4; D not resolved. The material sequenced was PBMCs, taken more than 20 days after the first yellow fever vaccination. The receptor comes from a man younger than 35 who received the YFV17D yellow fever vaccine. Here the CDR3 reads CASSGRGSRGNEKLFF. The CDR3 bases are TGTGCCAGCAGCGGAAGAGGGAGTCGTGGTAATGAAAAACTGTTTTTT.